The 20 T cell receptor beta chains given below trace back to one sample, sequenced in a study of regulatory T cells in long-lasting Graves disease. Combining iRepertoire HTBI primers with Arm-PCR of CDR3 regions, the authors built TCR beta libraries. MiXCR was run by TCRdb on the multiplex PCR reads, yielding one entry per CDR3 protein. The sample records 450,000 to 600,000 distinct CDR3 sequences, 15% to 20% being singletons. Time point defined: newly diagnosed GD, antithyroid drugs for less than 3 months. PBMCs provided the RNA from which the TCR library was made. A further study also used this sample, focusing on T cells in Graves' hyperthyroidism and ophthalmopathy.

Sequenced here: peripheral blood mononuclear cells (PBMCs), sampled at new diagnosis, from a patient treated with antithyroid drugs. These receptors were collected from a man in his forties with Graves disease.

This clonotype was seen ten or more times. The chain links TRBV28 to TRBJ2-4; 8 bases fit TRBD2. Germline V CDR1 and CDR2: MDHEN, SYDVKM. The CDR3 is made up of 13 amino acids. The trim removed 3 bases at V and 6 bases at J, leaving 1 base unmatched. CDR3 sequence reads: CASSFGRGNIQYF. CDR3 sequence (DNA): TGTGCCAGCAGTTTCGGGAGGGGAAACATTCAGTACTTC.

This clonotype was picked up a small number of times. The V and J genes are TRBV29-1 and TRBJ2-1, with TRBD2 matching over 12 bases. Germline CDR1 reads SQVTM; CDR2 reads ANQGSEA. The CDR3 loop spans 14 amino acids. V dropped 3 bases and J dropped 6; count of bases not matched to a gene: 3. CDR3 protein: CSVERLAGVNEQFF. The CDR3 nucleotides read TGCAGCGTTGAGAGACTAGCGGGAGTCAATGAGCAGTTCTTC.

The V and J genes are TRBV6-5 and TRBJ2-3; D might be TRBD1 or TRBD2, each matching 5 bases. Germline values: CDR1 MNHEY, CDR2 SVGAGI. The CDR3 has 16 amino acids. V lost 2 bases and J lost 8, with 20 bases in between. The CDR3 DNA sequence: TGTGCCAGCAGTTACGACCGGGACCCCCTCCCAGCTACGCAGTATTTT. Amino acids: CASSYDRDPLPATQYF.

This chain connects TRBV6-2 or TRBV6-3 to TRBJ2-7, with D possibly TRBD1 on 6 matching bases. Deletions cut 5 bases from V and 3 bases from J, with 11 bases between. This CDR3 comprises 13 residues. Germline V gene lookup returns CDR1 MNHEY and CDR2 SVGEGT. CDR3 sequence: CASSEQGYYEQYF. In DNA form, the CDR3 reads TGTGCCAGCAGTGAACAGGGATACTACGAGCAGTACTTC.

This clonotype occurred a few times. The rearrangement links TRBV5-1 to TRBJ2-1, with 7 bases identical to TRBD2. The CDR3 runs 16 residues. Germline V gene lookup returns CDR1 SGHRS and CDR2 YFSETQ. V lost 0 bases to trimming and J lost 5 bases; unmatched junction nucleotides: 8. In nucleotides, the CDR3 is TGCGCCAGCAGCTTGGCCGGTGGGGGGGTCAACAATGAGCAGTTCTTC. Amino acid sequence: CASSLAGGGVNNEQFF.

The genes are TRBV7-9 and TRBJ1-2; no clear D. The germline CDR1 and CDR2 sequences are SEHNR and FQNEAQ (reference sequence). This CDR3 contains 19 residues. Trimming took 5 bases from V and 0 from J, leaving 25 bases between them. The DNA for the CDR3 is TGTGCCAGCAGCCCCCTAGGGATGTCTGGTCCAGAAGCTAACTATGGCTACACCTTC. Protein: CASSPLGMSGPEANYGYTF.

The chain carries TRBV5-1 and TRBJ2-3; a possible D gene is TRBD2 (5 bases). This CDR3 is built from 13 residues. Germline V gives CDR1 SGHRS, CDR2 YFSETQ. V lost 3 bases and J lost 1, with 6 bases in between. DNA of the CDR3: TGCGCCAGCAGCTGGCGGGGCACAGATACGCAGTATTTT. It codes for CASSWRGTDTQYF.

The table lists this clonotype with a few counts. This may arise from a read error, as a much more abundant clone is one base away. V gene TRBV28 combines with J gene TRBJ1-5; 8 bases agree with TRBD1. This CDR3 is 14 amino acids long. Germline lookup yields CDR1 MDHEN and CDR2 SYDVKM. The CDR3 DNA reads as TGTGCCAACAGTGCCAGGGGGCCGCATCAGCCCCAGCATTTT. It encodes CANSARGPHQPQHF.

This clonotype appeared many times. The CDR3 loop is CASRFGHRTDTQYF. In DNA form, the CDR3 reads TGCGCCAGCAGATTTGGACACCGCACAGATACGCAGTATTTT. The chain couples TRBV5-1 to TRBJ2-3, with D possibly matching TRBD1 (5 bases). The CDR3 contains 14 residues. Trimming cost V 5 bases and J 1 base, with 11 bases left between them. Germline CDR1 and CDR2: SGHRS and YFSETQ.

This clonotype has a count of ten or more. This chain links TRBV15 with TRBJ2-1; tentatively, D is TRBD1 (5 bases). Germline CDR1 is LNHNV and CDR2 is YYDKDF (reference sequence). CDR3 length equals 15 residues. V dropped 0 bases and J dropped 7 bases, with 13 bases sitting between them. Here the CDR3 reads CATSRETVPLNEQFF. The CDR3 nucleotides read TGTGCCACCAGCAGAGAGACAGTACCGCTTAATGAGCAGTTCTTC. The whole variable domain, remainder taken from reference TRBV15 and TRBJ2-1, is DAMVIQNPRYQVTQFGKPVTLSCSQTLNHNVMYWYQQKSSQAPKLLFHYYDKDFNNEADTPDNFQSRRPNTSFCFLDIRSPGLGDTAMYLCATSRETVPLNEQFFGPGTRLTVL.

This clonotype appeared a single time. This chain links TRBV11-3 with TRBJ2-5; D may be TRBD2 (5 bases). The germline V gene encodes CDR1 SGHNT and CDR2 YENEEA. The CDR3 has 14 amino acids. V shed 2 bases and J shed 1 base, with 8 bases lying between them. CDR3 loop: CASSLRRLQETQYF. DNA for the CDR3: TGTGCCAGCAGCTTAAGGAGGCTCCAAGAGACCCAGTACTTC.

This clonotype was picked up many times. This chain joins TRBV5-1 and TRBJ1-1; the D gene is possibly TRBD1 (6 bases). CDR1 and CDR2 from the germline V gene are SGHRS and YFSETQ. Trimming cost V 3 bases and J 1 base, with 10 bases left between them. The CDR3 has 14 amino acids. The CDR3 protein is CASSSGESNTEAFF. For the CDR3, the DNA is TGCGCCAGCAGCTCAGGGGAGTCGAACACTGAAGCTTTCTTT.

This clonotype appeared many times. The chain couples TRBV6-1 to TRBJ2-1; no firm D call. The CDR3 spans 14 residues. The V gene's germline CDR1 is MNHNS and CDR2 SASEGT. The V end lost 5 bases, the J end lost 5 bases, and 13 bases lay between the germline ends. CDR3: CASSTAYHDNEQFF. The CDR3 DNA sequence: TGTGCCAGCAGTACGGCCTACCACGACAATGAGCAGTTCTTC.

This clonotype has at least ten counts. CDR3: CASSYTRGTDTQYF. Written as DNA, the CDR3 is TGTGCCAGCAGTTACACTAGGGGCACAGATACGCAGTATTTT. The chain recombines TRBV2 with TRBJ2-3; D perhaps matches TRBD2 (5 bases). This CDR3 spans 14 amino acids. CDR1 is SNHLY and CDR2 is FYNNEI in the germline V gene. V was cut by 5 bases and J by 1 base, with 10 bases left in between.

The gene calls are TRBV13 and TRBJ2-1, with TRBD2 matching 10 bases. Losses at the gene ends were 5 bases for V and 5 bases for J; bases not matched to a gene: 6. The CDR3 loop spans 15 amino acids. CDR1 PRHDT and CDR2 FYEKMQ come from the germline V gene (reference sequence). CDR3 in amino acids: CASSVASGGHNEQFF. CDR3 nucleotides: TGTGCCAGCAGCGTAGCTAGCGGGGGTCACAATGAGCAGTTCTTC.

This chain links TRBV29-1 with TRBJ1-5; TRBD1 matches 9 bases. The V segment lost 6 bases and the J segment 5 bases; nucleotides outside the gene matches: 8. This CDR3 has 14 amino acids. Germline V gene sequence: CDR1 SQVTM, CDR2 ANQGSEA. Written as DNA, the CDR3 is TGCAGCGTGACAACAGGGGGCGTTGATCAGCCCCAGCATTTT. Translation: CSVTTGGVDQPQHF.

This clonotype came up a few times. The chain is built from TRBV20-1 and TRBJ2-7, with no clear D. The CDR3 is made up of 14 amino acids. Germline loops: CDR1 DFQATT, CDR2 SNEGSKA (reference sequence). Trimming stripped 2 bases from V and 0 bases from J, with 11 bases between. The CDR3 sequence: CSARQKRSSYEQYF. The CDR3 DNA follows: TGCAGTGCTAGACAAAAGCGAAGCTCCTACGAGCAGTACTTC.

Comments on this clonotype: Only one base separates this from a far larger clonotype, so it likely reflects a read error. The V and J genes are TRBV11-3 and TRBJ2-7, with TRBD2 as a possible D gene (5 bases). This CDR3 has 14 residues. Germline V gene data show CDR1 as SGHNT and CDR2 as YENEEA. The CDR3 here is CASSPTSGAYVQYF. For the CDR3, the DNA is TGTGCCAGCAGCCCCACGAGCGGAGCCTACGTGCAGTACTTC. The whole variable domain, filled in from reference TRBV11-3 and TRBJ2-7, reads EAGVVQSPRYKIIEKKQPVAFWCNPISGHNTLYWYLQNLGQGPELLIRYENEEAVDDSQLPKDRFSAERLKGVDSTLKIQPAELGDSAVYLCASSPTSGAYVQYFGPGTRLTVT.

This clonotype has at least ten counts. The J gene is TRBJ2-1, the V gene TRBV20-1, with 7 bases lining up with TRBD1. CDR3 length: 12 residues. CDR1 DFQATT and CDR2 SNEGSKA come from the germline V gene (reference sequence). The ends lost 6 bases at V and 10 bases at J; junction bases unmatched: 9. As DNA, the CDR3 is TGCAGTGCAACGCACAGGGGAAAGGAGCAGTTCTTC. Protein: CSATHRGKEQFF.

J is TRBJ1-5 and V is TRBV4-1; TRBD1 might be the D (5 bases). The CDR3 runs 16 residues. CDR1 is MGHRA, CDR2 YSYEKL, per germline. The V and J ends lost 0 bases and 0 bases respectively, with 9 bases between them. The CDR3 nucleotides read TGCGCCAGCAGCCAAGAAGACAGATATAGCAATCAGCCCCAGCATTTT. It translates to CASSQEDRYSNQPQHF.